The clone carrying this T cell receptor beta chain was counted at least ten times. Sequencing was performed with immunoSEQ multiplex PCR; in TCRdb, only in-frame clones are kept and a portion is missing. The sample has about 81,000 clones, roughly 90% seen once. The time point was: pretreatment peripheral blood. This sample stems from a study of PD-L1 blockade in urothelial cancer. As for the study in general: The researchers analyzed blood 3 weeks (second dose) and 6 weeks after treatment start. The median T cell count in blood samples was 110,000 to 150,000.

The sequenced sample was PBMCs, obtained around atezolizumab (anti-PD-L1) treatment. This receptor was taken from a woman older than 75 with urothelial cancer.

In DNA, the CDR3 is TGTGCCAGCAACAGGGCGGGAGGGACAGATACGCAGTATTTT. Translated: CASNRAGGTDTQYF. This rearrangement joins TRBV28 to TRBJ2-3; 9 bases match TRBD2. The V gene end was trimmed by 7 bases and the J gene end by 3 bases; junction bases not matched to a gene: 5. The CDR3 loop spans 14 amino acids. CDR1 is MDHEN, CDR2 SYDVKM, per germline.